The 13 T cell receptor beta chains given below trace back to one sample, sequenced in a study of blood T cell repertoires in COVID-19. Repertoires were generated with immunoSEQ multiplex PCR, while TCRdb's copy carries only in-frame clones and drops some. The sample has more than 120,000 clones, about 83% seen once. The sequenced sample was peripheral blood. The receptors come from a woman aged 45-65 years with active or convalescent COVID-19.

The chain couples TRBV4-1 to TRBJ1-1; tentative D call: TRBD1 (5 bases). Per the germline V gene, CDR1 is MGHRA and CDR2 is YSYEKL. This CDR3 contains 14 residues. Trimming took 5 bases from V and 10 from J, leaving 20 bases between them. The CDR3 reads CASSSTDTPGGAFF. The CDR3 DNA follows: TGCGCCAGCAGCTCAACGGACACTCCGGGCGGAGCTTTCTTT.

The chain is built from TRBV20-1 and TRBJ2-5, with a tentative D call TRBD1 (6 bases). CDR1 is DFQATT, CDR2 SNEGSKA, per germline (reference sequence). CDR3 size: 11 residues. The V and J ends lost 7 bases and 0 bases respectively, with 6 bases between them. The CDR3 region is CSEGDQETQYF. CDR3 in DNA: TGCAGTGAGGGGGACCAAGAGACCCAGTACTTC.

This rearrangement joins TRBV19 to TRBJ2-7; maybe TRBD1 (5 bases). Per the germline V gene, CDR1 is LNHDA and CDR2 is SQIVND (reference sequence). The CDR3 runs to 17 residues. The V end was cut by 5 bases, the J end by 0 bases, with 20 bases between. The CDR3 sequence: CASSVPTSWGHSYEQYF. CDR3 in DNA: TGTGCCAGTAGTGTACCTACCTCGTGGGGCCACTCCTACGAGCAGTACTTC.

This clone was seen a handful of times. The gene calls are TRBV4-3 and TRBJ1-2, with 7 bases lining up with TRBD1. With 0 bases clipped from V and 5 bases from J, the junction kept 9 bases outside the gene matches. This CDR3 contains 16 residues. CDR1 LGHNA and CDR2 YSLEER come from the germline V gene. CDR3 in amino acids: CASSQEGTVPTYGYTF. CDR3 coding DNA: TGCGCCAGCAGCCAAGAAGGGACAGTCCCAACTTATGGCTACACCTTC.

This chain joins TRBV6-2 or TRBV6-3 and TRBJ1-1, with TRBD1 matching over 11 bases. The CDR3 runs 17 residues. From germline, CDR1 is MNHEY and CDR2 SVGEGT. Trimming cost V 5 bases and J 5 bases; bases outside gene matches: 13. The CDR3 reads CASSDGQGAPKPTEAFF. The CDR3 DNA is TGTGCCAGCAGTGACGGACAGGGGGCCCCAAAGCCGACTGAAGCTTTCTTT.

The DNA for the CDR3 is TGTGCCAGTTCGACAAGGGGTATGAACACTGAAGCTTTCTTT. This codes for CASSTRGMNTEAFF. The chain employs TRBV6-5 and TRBJ1-1, with D possibly matching TRBD1 (5 bases). Germline V gives CDR1 MNHEY, CDR2 SVGAGI. Trimming took 9 bases from V and 0 from J, leaving 14 bases between them. There are 14 residues in the CDR3.

The chain uses TRBV5-7 and TRBJ1-5; D ambiguous. TRBV5-7 has ORF status, its function being uncertain. The CDR3 covers 17 residues. The V and J ends lost 3 bases and 2 bases respectively, with 18 bases between them. Here the CDR3 reads CASSCRRCNGGNQPQHF. The CDR3 DNA is TGTGCCAGCAGCTGCCGCCGTTGTAACGGAGGCAATCAGCCCCAGCATTTT.

The chain joins TRBV27 to TRBJ2-3, with TRBD2 matching 7 bases. From germline, CDR1 is MNHEY and CDR2 SMNVEV (reference sequence). This CDR3 comprises 14 residues. With V trimmed by 5 bases and J by 6 bases, 8 bases remained unmatched. The chain's CDR3 is CASSPYEGGDTQYF. The CDR3 region has the DNA TGTGCCAGCAGTCCCTATGAGGGAGGGGATACGCAGTATTTT.

This rearrangement joins TRBV14 to TRBJ1-1; D remains unclear. V lost 2 bases, J lost 4 bases, and 8 bases lay in between. CDR1 is SGHDN, CDR2 FVKESK, per germline. This CDR3 has 13 residues. CDR3 residues: CASSQFPGTEAFF. The CDR3 DNA is TGTGCCAGCAGCCAATTCCCCGGCACTGAAGCTTTCTTT.

Points on this clone: At the DNA level, this CDR3 is encoded by other sequences in the same sample as well. CDR3 in DNA: TGTGCCAGCTCACCGAGGCGGGATTCCTACGAGCAGTACTTC. It yields the protein CASSPRRDSYEQYF. J is TRBJ2-7 and V is TRBV18; tentatively, D is TRBD2 (6 bases). Germline V CDR1 and CDR2: KGHSH, LQKENI. The V and J ends lost 3 bases and 1 base respectively, with 10 bases between them. The CDR3 totals 14 residues.

The CDR3 reads CATVYNYGYTF. The CDR3 nucleotides read TGTGCCACCGTATATAACTATGGCTACACCTTC. The J gene is TRBJ1-2, the V gene TRBV6-6, with D unresolved. This CDR3 comprises 11 residues. CDR1 and CDR2 (germline): MNHNY, SVGAGI (reference sequence). Trimming cost V 10 bases and J 1 base, with 7 bases left between them.

This clone was counted a few times. The chain uses TRBV12-3 or TRBV12-4 and TRBJ1-4; D ambiguous. Trimming took 4 bases from V and 8 from J, leaving 8 bases between them. This CDR3 comprises 12 residues. The CDR3 reads CASSSGGEKLFF. CDR3 nucleotides: TGTGCCAGCAGTTCGGGTGGGGAAAAACTGTTTTTT.

CDR3: CASSFLGTGMGRNEKLFF. In DNA form, the CDR3 reads TGTGCCAGCAGTTTCTTAGGGACAGGGATGGGGAGGAATGAAAAACTGTTTTTT. V is TRBV28 and J is TRBJ1-4, with 9 bases lining up with TRBD1. The V and J ends lost 3 bases and 5 bases, in that order; junction bases with no gene match: 13. CDR1 MDHEN and CDR2 SYDVKM come from the germline V gene. This CDR3 is built from 18 residues.